Below are 26 T cell receptor beta chains sequenced from a single sample in a study of blood T cell repertoires in COVID-19. TCRdb keeps only in-frame clones here, not all; method: immunoSEQ multiplex PCR. This sample yields approximately 320,000 clones, of which roughly 85% are seen a single time; 6% to 9% belongs to the top ten. The sequencing input was peripheral blood. The receptors shown here come from a human donor in a cohort sampled during active COVID-19.

The V and J genes are TRBV6-1 and TRBJ1-1; 9 bases match TRBD1. Germline trimming cut 3 bases from V and 1 base from J; bases unmatched to any gene: 12. This CDR3 has 18 amino acids. Per the germline V gene, CDR1 is MNHNS and CDR2 is SASEGT. CDR3 residues: CASSEAGQGFSQNTEAFF. The CDR3 DNA is TGTGCCAGCAGTGAGGCGGGACAGGGATTTTCCCAGAACACTGAAGCTTTCTTT.

This chain uses TRBV3-1 (or the pseudogene TRBV3-2) with TRBJ2-2, with D unclear. CDR3 length: 15 amino acids. V was clipped by 1 base and J by 1 base, with 7 bases between them. Germline loops: CDR1 LGHDT, CDR2 YNNKEL (reference sequence). The CDR3 loop reads CASSQGAQNTGELFF. The DNA for the CDR3 is TGTGCCAGCAGCCAAGGGGCACAGAACACCGGGGAGCTGTTTTTT.

CDR3 nucleotides: TGTGCCAGCAGCTTGGCTGCAGGGATCTCTGGAAACACCATATATTTT. As protein: CASSLAAGISGNTIYF. This chain joins TRBV5-6 and TRBJ1-3; a weak D match, TRBD1 (5 bases). The CDR3 runs 16 residues. The germline CDR1 and CDR2 sequences are SGHDT and YYEEEE. The V end was cut by 0 bases, the J end by 0 bases, with 10 bases between.

This chain links TRBV6-4 with TRBJ1-1, with a tentative D call TRBD1 (5 bases). The CDR3 extends over 11 amino acids. V was cut by 4 bases and J by 7 bases, with 7 bases left in between. The germline CDR1 and CDR2 sequences are MRHNA and SNTAGT. CDR3 in amino acids: CASSGGNEAFF. The CDR3 nucleotides are TGTGCCAGCAGTGGGGGCAATGAAGCTTTCTTT.

Comment on this clone: Other nucleotide sequences in the sample specify the same CDR3. This rearrangement joins TRBV7-2 to TRBJ1-3; 7 nucleotides agree with TRBD1. With 1 base clipped from V and 4 bases from J, the junction kept 1 base outside the gene matches. The CDR3 loop spans 14 amino acids. CDR1 SGHTA and CDR2 FQGNSA come from the germline V gene. CDR3 sequence (DNA): TGTGCCAGCAGCTTAGAAGGGGGCGGAAACACCATATATTTT. Its translation: CASSLEGGGNTIYF. Variable domain in full (rest from reference TRBV7-2 and TRBJ1-3): GAGVSQSPSNKVTEKGKDVELRCDPISGHTALYWYRQSLGQGLEFLIYFQGNSAPDKSGLPSDRFSAERTGGSVSTLTIQRTQQEDSAVYLCASSLEGGGNTIYFGEGSWLTVV.

CDR3 in amino acids: CASSLDGRSYEQYF. In DNA form, the CDR3 reads TGCGCCAGCAGCTTGGACGGCAGGTCCTACGAGCAGTACTTC. This chain connects TRBV5-1 to TRBJ2-7; D gene ambiguous. Germline V gene sequence: CDR1 SGHRS, CDR2 YFSETQ. V lost 0 bases to trimming and J lost 1 base, with 8 bases between them. CDR3 length: 14 residues.

This clone was recorded once. The chain links TRBV18 to TRBJ2-2, with a weak D call TRBD1 (6 bases). The V and J ends lost 4 bases and 7 bases respectively, with 13 bases between them. Per the germline V gene, CDR1 is KGHSH and CDR2 is LQKENI. The CDR3 spans 14 residues. The CDR3 DNA reads as TGTGCCAGCTCACGGACAGATGGAAACGGGGAGCTGTTTTTT. It specifies CASSRTDGNGELFF.

This clone was recorded only once. The chain joins TRBV20-1 to TRBJ2-1, with unresolved D. Germline CDR1 reads DFQATT; CDR2 reads SNEGSKA (reference sequence). This CDR3 region has 11 residues. The V gene lost 2 bases and the J gene lost 9 bases, with 8 bases spanning the gap. CDR3 in DNA: TGCAGTGCTAGACCGGGTCGTGAGCAGTTCTTC. Amino acids: CSARPGREQFF.

This clone was seen once. The chain links TRBV5-6 to TRBJ2-3; the D gene is possibly TRBD1 (6 bases). V lost 5 bases and J 4 bases, leaving 17 bases between the germline ends. This CDR3 region has 15 residues. Germline V CDR1 and CDR2: SGHDT, YYEEEE. The CDR3, as DNA: TGTGCCAGCAGTGTAGGACAGTCGGTCCCAGATACGCAGTATTTT. Encoded protein: CASSVGQSVPDTQYF. Variable domain in full (rest from reference TRBV5-6 and TRBJ2-3): DAGVTQSPTHLIKTRGQQVTLRCSPKSGHDTVSWYQQALGQGPQFIFQYYEEEERQRGNFPDRFSGHQFPNYSSELNVNALLLGDSALYLCASSVGQSVPDTQYFGPGTRLTVL.

The rearrangement uses TRBV6-5 and TRBJ1-2, with a possible D match to TRBD1 (6 bases). The CDR3 covers 14 residues. CDR1 is MNHEY, CDR2 SVGAGI, per germline. Trimming took 5 bases from V and 2 from J, leaving 12 bases between them. CDR3 DNA: TGTGCCAGCAGTCAACCTACAGGGAACTATGGCTACACCTTC. Protein: CASSQPTGNYGYTF.

This chain joins TRBV13 and TRBJ2-7; 9 nucleotides match TRBD1. The CDR3 has 16 residues. With 2 bases clipped from V and 2 bases from J, the junction kept 7 bases outside the gene matches. Germline V gene sequence: CDR1 PRHDT, CDR2 FYEKMQ (reference sequence). CDR3: CASSLSGTGRPYEQYF. CDR3 nucleotide sequence: TGTGCCAGCAGCTTATCCGGGACAGGGAGACCCTACGAGCAGTACTTC.

The chain has TRBV7-3 and TRBJ2-3; tentatively, D is TRBD2 (6 bases). CDR1 SGHTA and CDR2 FQGTGA come from the germline V gene. This CDR3 has 15 amino acids. The ends were cut back, 3 bases at V and 0 bases at J, with 10 bases in the middle. The chain's CDR3 is CASSLTRTSTDTQYF. CDR3 DNA: TGTGCCAGCAGCTTGACTAGGACTAGCACAGATACGCAGTATTTT.

The chain recombines TRBV7-9 with TRBJ2-7; TRBD1 might be the D (5 bases). The V gene's germline CDR1 is SEHNR and CDR2 FQNEAQ (reference sequence). Trimming took 5 bases from V and 0 from J, leaving 11 bases between them. The CDR3 totals 14 residues. This chain's CDR3 is CASSATASSYEQYF. The CDR3 DNA follows: TGTGCCAGCAGCGCGACAGCGAGCTCCTACGAGCAGTACTTC.

This sequence joins TRBV9 and TRBJ2-7; D uncertain. Germline V gives CDR1 SGDLS, CDR2 YYNGEE. The V gene lost 0 bases and the J gene lost 2 bases, with 12 bases spanning the gap. The CDR3 loop spans 15 amino acids. CDR3 coding DNA: TGTGCCAGCAGCGTAGCTGAGTCAGGAACCTACGAGCAGTACTTC. As protein: CASSVAESGTYEQYF.

The chain recombines TRBV18 with TRBJ1-1; 7 nucleotides match TRBD1. CDR3 length: 13 residues. CDR1 and CDR2 from the germline V gene are KGHSH and LQKENI. The V segment lost 8 bases and the J segment 3 bases; nucleotides outside the gene matches: 6. CDR3 protein: CASTLTGDTEAFF. CDR3 nucleotide sequence: TGTGCCAGCACATTAACAGGGGACACTGAAGCTTTCTTT.

This chain links TRBV19 with TRBJ2-2, with D possibly TRBD2 on 7 matching bases. Trimming took 5 bases from V and 5 from J, leaving 24 bases between them. Germline CDR1 reads LNHDA; CDR2 reads SQIVND (reference sequence). The CDR3 consists of 18 residues. The CDR3 loop reads CASSFLLRRGRGTGELFF. DNA of the CDR3: TGTGCCAGTAGTTTCCTACTCCGGAGAGGGAGGGGGACCGGGGAGCTGTTTTTT.

The V call is TRBV18, the J call TRBJ2-1; TRBD2 matches 11 bases. CDR3 length: 15 residues. V shed 3 bases and J 5 bases; nucleotides not matched to a gene: 3. The germline V gene encodes CDR1 KGHSH and CDR2 LQKENI. CDR3 in DNA: TGTGCCAGCTCACCGACTAGCGGGGAGGACAATGAGCAGTTCTTC. This gives the protein CASSPTSGEDNEQFF.

V gene TRBV2 combines with J gene TRBJ2-3; possible D gene TRBD1, 6 bases. The V and J ends lost 6 bases and 10 bases respectively, with 14 bases between them. The germline V gene encodes CDR1 SNHLY and CDR2 FYNNEI. The length of the CDR3 is 12 residues. The CDR3 protein is CASSIQGTPQYF. DNA for the CDR3: TGTGCCAGCAGCATTCAGGGGACCCCGCAGTATTTT.

This clone was detected a few times. V is TRBV19 and J is TRBJ1-3; possible D gene TRBD1, 6 bases. This CDR3 has 17 residues. The V gene's germline CDR1 is LNHDA and CDR2 SQIVND (reference sequence). V dropped 5 bases and J dropped 4 bases, with 21 bases sitting between them. The CDR3 loop reads CASSPGPHRVLGNTIYF. In DNA, the CDR3 is TGTGCCAGTAGTCCCGGCCCACACAGGGTCCTCGGAAACACCATATATTTT.

This clone was picked up a small number of times. The V gene is TRBV25-1, the J gene TRBJ2-3, with 13 bases fitting TRBD2. The ends lost 4 bases at V and 2 bases at J; junction bases unmatched: 6. CDR1 is MGHDK, CDR2 SYGVNS, per germline. This CDR3 has 17 amino acids. CDR3 protein: CASSGLTSGGATDTQYF. The CDR3 DNA reads TGTGCCAGCAGTGGCCTCACTAGCGGGGGGGCCACAGATACGCAGTATTTT.

The V call is TRBV28, the J call TRBJ1-2, with 7 bases matching TRBD1. Germline loops: CDR1 MDHEN, CDR2 SYDVKM. This CDR3 has 14 residues. Trimming cost V 9 bases and J 8 bases; bases outside gene matches: 15. The CDR3 loop reads CASLRTGNIWGYTF. In nucleotides, the CDR3 is TGTGCCAGTCTCAGGACAGGAAATATTTGGGGCTACACCTTC.

The rearrangement links TRBV7-8 to TRBJ1-5; 7 positions agree with TRBD1. The CDR3 covers 13 residues. Germline CDR1 is SGHVS and CDR2 is FQNEAQ. With 2 bases clipped from V and 5 bases from J, the junction kept 0 bases outside the gene matches. The CDR3 protein is CASSLTGDQPQHF. The CDR3 region has the DNA TGTGCCAGCAGCTTAACAGGGGATCAGCCCCAGCATTTT.

The CDR3 bases are TGTGCCATCAGTGGCCCGGGACAGGGTCCCGGGGAGCTGTTTTTT. This translates into CAISGPGQGPGELFF. The chain links TRBV10-3 to TRBJ2-2; 9 nucleotides line up with TRBD1. This CDR3 spans 15 amino acids. The V and J ends lost 4 bases and 6 bases, in that order; junction bases with no gene match: 6. Germline V CDR1 and CDR2: ENHRY, SYGVKD.

V usage is TRBV5-8 and J usage is TRBJ1-5; D gene unclear. The CDR3 spans 14 residues. Per the germline V gene, CDR1 is SGHTS and CDR2 is YDEGEE. V was pared by 0 bases and J by 5 bases, with 9 bases between. CDR3 sequence: CASSLGHLDQPQHF. The CDR3 region has the DNA TGTGCCAGCAGCTTGGGGCACCTCGATCAGCCCCAGCATTTT.

The chain couples TRBV6-5 to TRBJ1-1, with D unresolved. The CDR3 runs 16 residues. Looked up from germline, CDR1 is MNHEY and CDR2 is SVGAGI. Trimming shortened V by 0 bases and J by 4 bases, and 15 bases separated the two germline ends. The CDR3 sequence: CASSYSSGGFRTEAFF. CDR3 bases: TGTGCCAGCAGTTACTCGAGCGGCGGGTTTCGCACTGAAGCTTTCTTT.

This clone showed up just a few times. V gene TRBV5-6 combines with J gene TRBJ1-1; weak D call: TRBD1 (5 bases). Trimming pared 3 bases from V and 4 bases from J, leaving 10 bases between. This CDR3 is 13 amino acids long. Per the germline V gene, CDR1 is SGHDT and CDR2 is YYEEEE. The CDR3 here is CASSWGRPTEAFF. DNA of the CDR3: TGTGCCAGCAGCTGGGGCAGGCCCACTGAAGCTTTCTTT.